Shown below are 3 T cell receptor beta chains from a single sample sequenced in a study of cytomegalovirus exposure and HLA in healthy donors. A multiplex PCR was run with 60 Vbeta primers and 13 Jbeta primers. TCRdb keeps only in-frame clones here, not all; method: immunoSEQ multiplex PCR. This repertoire shows about 270,000 clones, 72% found once; its top ten account for about 2.2%. Material for sequencing was PBMCs. The receptors were gathered from a female donor in good health and CMV-seronegative.

The V gene is TRBV7-6, the J gene TRBJ1-5; D is perhaps TRBD1 (5 bases). The CDR3 has 13 residues. The germline V gene has CDR1 SGHVS and CDR2 FNYEAQ. With 4 bases removed from V and 4 bases from J, the gap between germline ends came to 8 bases. CDR3: CASSWGTNQPQHF. CDR3 DNA sequence: TGTGCCAGCAGCTGGGGGACTAATCAGCCCCAGCATTTT.

This clone came up a few times. The rearrangement links TRBV11-3 to TRBJ1-4; D call uncertain. This CDR3 contains 13 residues. Trimming took off 5 bases at V and 16 bases at J, with 20 bases between the two ends. Germline CDR1 is SGHNT and CDR2 is YENEEA. The CDR3 nucleotides are TGTGCCAGCAGCCGCGAGAGACAAGGTATACCGTTTTTT. Encoded protein: CASSRERQGIPFF.

The chain is built from TRBV25-1 and TRBJ1-1; 8 nucleotides agree with TRBD1. The ends lost 1 base at V and 3 bases at J; junction bases unmatched: 10. Germline V lookup: CDR1 MGHDK, CDR2 SYGVNS. The length of the CDR3 is 17 residues. The CDR3 DNA sequence: TGTGCCAGCAGTGAATGGGCCCTCAGGGGGCCTTACACTGAAGCTTTCTTT. This sequence encodes CASSEWALRGPYTEAFF. Drawing the rest from reference TRBV25-1 and TRBJ1-1, the complete variable domain is EADIYQTPRYLVIGTGKKITLECSQTMGHDKMYWYQQDPGMELHLIHYSYGVNSTEKGDLSSESTVSRIRTEHFPLTLESARPSHTSQYLCASSEWALRGPYTEAFFGQGTRLTVV.